One and the same sample provided the 25 T cell receptor beta chains below, sequenced in a study of blood T cell repertoires in COVID-19. Sequencing used immunoSEQ multiplex PCR; TCRdb keeps in-frame clones, though not all of them. The top ten hold 1.1% of the sample, which has fewer than 500,000 clones, 81% seen once. Material for sequencing was peripheral blood. These receptors were collected from a human donor with acute or convalescent COVID-19. The donor label of this sample is uncertain.

The J gene is TRBJ1-1, the V gene TRBV6-6; D ambiguous. CDR1 is MNHNY and CDR2 is SVGAGI in the germline V gene (reference sequence). The CDR3 totals 12 residues. V lost 2 bases to trimming and J lost 4 bases, with 5 bases between them. The CDR3 loop reads CASSYPSTEAFF. CDR3 in DNA: TGTGCCAGCAGTTACCCGAGCACTGAAGCTTTCTTT.

V and J are TRBV27 and TRBJ1-1; 8 bases fit TRBD1. Germline V gives CDR1 MNHEY, CDR2 SMNVEV (reference sequence). After removal of 5 bases from V and 5 bases from J, the junction contained 10 bases not matched to a gene. The CDR3 consists of 15 residues. CDR3 DNA sequence: TGTGCCAGCAGTAAAGGGACAGGATCAGGTACTGAAGCTTTCTTT. Encoded protein: CASSKGTGSGTEAFF.

This sequence joins TRBV19 and TRBJ2-1; D not resolved. The V and J ends lost 1 base and 7 bases respectively, with 5 bases between them. CDR3 length: 12 residues. Germline assignment: CDR1 LNHDA and CDR2 SQIVND (reference sequence). The CDR3 sequence: CASSIVRNEQFF. CDR3 DNA: TGTGCCAGTAGTATAGTCAGAAATGAGCAGTTCTTC. The full variable domain, in which reference TRBV19 and TRBJ2-1 provide the parts outside the CDR3, is DGGITQSPKYLFRKEGQNVTLSCEQNLNHDAMYWYRQDPGQGLRLIYYSQIVNDFQKGDIAEGYSVSREKKESFPLTVTSAQKNPTAFYLCASSIVRNEQFFGPGTRLTVL.

The chain uses TRBV7-9 and TRBJ1-1, with D tentatively TRBD1 (5 bases). V was shortened by 6 bases and J by 4 bases, with 12 bases between the two germline ends. The germline V gene has CDR1 SEHNR and CDR2 FQNEAQ (reference sequence). The CDR3 contains 13 residues. The CDR3 is CASRPAGFTEAFF. The CDR3 DNA reads TGTGCCAGCAGACCGGCAGGGTTCACTGAAGCTTTCTTT.

The chain is built from TRBV24-1 and TRBJ2-1, with D possibly being TRBD2 (5 bases). The CDR3 covers 14 residues. Trimming cost V 0 bases and J 4 bases, with 6 bases left between them. Germline CDR1 KGHDR, CDR2 SFDVKD. CDR3 coding DNA: TGTGCCACCAGTGATTTGAGGGAGTACAATGAGCAGTTCTTC. This encodes CATSDLREYNEQFF.

The rearrangement uses TRBV11-3 and TRBJ2-2; 7 bases are a match to TRBD1. This CDR3 is built from 17 residues. J was trimmed by 0 bases and V by 6 bases; bases with no gene match: 10. CDR1 is SGHNT and CDR2 is YENEEA in the germline V gene. CDR3 DNA sequence: TGTGCCAGCAGACCGGCCAAAGGGGGCGCGAACACCGGGGAGCTGTTTTTT. Its translation is CASRPAKGGANTGELFF. Together with reference TRBV11-3 and TRBJ2-2, the CDR3 gives the full variable domain: EAGVVQSPRYKIIEKKQPVAFWCNPISGHNTLYWYLQNLGQGPELLIRYENEEAVDDSQLPKDRFSAERLKGVDSTLKIQPAELGDSAVYLCASRPAKGGANTGELFFGEGSRLTVL.

J is TRBJ2-1 and V is TRBV28, with D possibly being TRBD2 (6 bases). The V end was cut by 5 bases, the J end by 1 base, with 12 bases between. This CDR3 is built from 15 residues. Germline CDR1 is MDHEN and CDR2 is SYDVKM. The CDR3 loop is CASSPVAASYNEQFF. The CDR3 nucleotides read TGTGCCAGCAGTCCCGTAGCGGCATCCTACAATGAGCAGTTCTTC.

This sequence joins TRBV6-1 and TRBJ1-5; no clear D gene. The V end lost 5 bases, the J end lost 5 bases, and 10 bases lay between the germline ends. This CDR3 region has 13 residues. The germline V gene has CDR1 MNHNS and CDR2 SASEGT. The CDR3 spells CASSPRVYQPQHF. CDR3 DNA sequence: TGTGCCAGCAGTCCCCGGGTATATCAGCCCCAGCATTTT.

This clone was seen a single time. The chain recombines TRBV11-3 with TRBJ2-2; D unclear. V lost 4 bases and J 8 bases, leaving 8 bases between the germline ends. Germline V CDR1 and CDR2: SGHNT, YENEEA. CDR3 size: 12 residues. The CDR3 here is CASSSPSGELFF. The CDR3 DNA sequence: TGTGCCAGCAGCTCCCCCAGTGGGGAGCTGTTTTTT.

The J gene is TRBJ1-6, the V gene TRBV30; no definite D call. Trimming cost V 2 bases and J 0 bases, with 14 bases left between them. This CDR3 has 17 residues. Looked up from germline, CDR1 is GTSNPN and CDR2 is SVGIG (reference sequence). The CDR3 DNA sequence: TGTGCCTGGAGTCCGAATAGCCCGGGCTCCTATAATTCACCCCTCCACTTT. This translates into CAWSPNSPGSYNSPLHF.

This sequence joins TRBV3-1 (or the pseudogene TRBV3-2) and TRBJ2-7, with 10 bases that match TRBD2. The J segment lost 1 base and the V segment lost 1 base, leaving 10 bases of the junction unmatched. There are 18 residues in the CDR3. Germline assignment: CDR1 LGHDT and CDR2 YNNKEL (reference sequence). CDR3: CASSQVITLTSGSYEQYF. The CDR3 DNA follows: TGTGCCAGCAGCCAAGTCATTACATTGACTAGCGGGTCCTACGAGCAGTACTTC.

The J gene is TRBJ2-3, the V gene TRBV12-3 or TRBV12-4; no firm D call. V lost 6 bases and J lost 0, with 4 bases in between. This CDR3 spans 12 amino acids. In DNA form, the CDR3 reads TGTGCCAGCAGACTCAGCACAGATACGCAGTATTTT. Translated: CASRLSTDTQYF.

The chain carries TRBV15 and TRBJ1-4; D is perhaps TRBD1 (6 bases). V lost 0 bases and J 8 bases, leaving 13 bases between the germline ends. Germline CDR1 LNHNV, CDR2 YYDKDF (reference sequence). The CDR3 has 15 residues. The CDR3 reads CATSRDRQVLEKLFF. In DNA form, the CDR3 reads TGTGCCACCAGCAGAGATAGACAGGTTTTAGAAAAACTGTTTTTT.

This clone was counted between two and nine times. This chain links TRBV12-3 or TRBV12-4 with TRBJ2-1; no definite D call. Trimming took off 6 bases at V and 4 bases at J, with 4 bases between the two ends. This CDR3 has 11 amino acids. This CDR3 is CASRSYNEQFF. The CDR3 nucleotides are TGTGCCAGCAGGTCGTACAATGAGCAGTTCTTC.

The chain carries TRBV2 and TRBJ2-7, with TRBD1 as a possible D gene (5 bases). The CDR3 has 13 amino acids. Germline CDR1 is SNHLY and CDR2 is FYNNEI. Trimming left V 7 bases short and J 1 base short, with 11 bases between. The CDR3 bases are TGTGCCAGCAAAGGGGAACTTTCCTACGAGCAGTACTTC. This sequence encodes CASKGELSYEQYF. The complete variable domain, with remaining parts taken from reference TRBV2 and TRBJ2-7, reads EPEVTQTPSHQVTQMGQEVILRCVPISNHLYFYWYRQILGQKVEFLVSFYNNEISEKSEIFDDQFSVERPDGSNFTLKIRSTKLEDSAMYFCASKGELSYEQYFGPGTRLTVT.

The chain has TRBV7-8 and TRBJ1-2; D gene ambiguous. The V and J ends lost 5 bases and 10 bases respectively, with 14 bases between them. The CDR3 length is 12 residues. Germline V gene sequence: CDR1 SGHVS, CDR2 FQNEAQ. The CDR3 DNA follows: TGTGCCAGCAGCCCGCTACTCTCCACCTACACCTTC. Its translation is CASSPLLSTYTF.

This clone was seen just once. This chain links TRBV7-9 with TRBJ2-1, with D perhaps TRBD2 (6 bases). V dropped 1 base and J dropped 5 bases, with 9 bases sitting between them. Germline-derived CDR1 and CDR2 are SEHNR and FQNEAQ (reference sequence). This CDR3 is built from 14 residues. The CDR3 nucleotides are TGTGCCAGCAGCTTAGTGGGGGGTCACAATGAGCAGTTCTTC. Amino acid sequence: CASSLVGGHNEQFF.

J is TRBJ2-7 and V is TRBV18; TRBD2 matches at 7 bases. Germline V gene sequence: CDR1 KGHSH, CDR2 LQKENI. J was trimmed by 1 base and V by 3 bases; bases with no gene match: 6. The CDR3 runs to 15 residues. The CDR3: CASSPRRGESYEQYF. The CDR3 coding sequence is TGTGCCAGCTCACCTCGCCGGGGGGAGTCCTACGAGCAGTACTTC.

The chain carries TRBV27 and TRBJ2-7, with a tentative D call TRBD1 (5 bases). CDR3 length equals 16 residues. V was trimmed by 0 bases and J by 4 bases, leaving 16 bases between them. The germline V gene has CDR1 MNHEY and CDR2 SMNVEV (reference sequence). The CDR3 sequence: CASSLSGVTTLYEQYF. The CDR3 bases are TGTGCCAGCAGTTTATCAGGGGTCACGACATTGTACGAGCAGTACTTC.

V gene TRBV19 combines with J gene TRBJ1-5; the D gene is possibly TRBD1 (6 bases). In germline, CDR1 is LNHDA, CDR2 SQIVND (reference sequence). The CDR3 covers 13 residues. V was clipped by 7 bases and J by 5 bases, with 12 bases between them. CDR3 nucleotides: TGTGCCAGTAACCCTGACAGGCATCAGCCCCAGCATTTT. Translation gives CASNPDRHQPQHF.

In this sample, this clone turned up once. V is TRBV5-1 and J is TRBJ2-7, with D perhaps matching TRBD2 (6 bases). Looked up from germline, CDR1 is SGHRS and CDR2 is YFSETQ. The CDR3 sequence is 14 residues long. Trimming pared 0 bases from V and 6 bases from J, leaving 13 bases between. As DNA, the CDR3 is TGCGCCAGCAGCTTGGAAAGCGGGTTGACCGAGCAGTACTTC. Translating gives CASSLESGLTEQYF.

The chain uses TRBV4-2 and TRBJ2-1; 9 bases map to TRBD2. CDR1 is LGHNA and CDR2 is YNFKEQ in the germline V gene. There are 16 residues in the CDR3. J gave up 2 bases and V 3 bases, and 5 bases lay outside the gene matches. The CDR3 sequence is CASSQGIAGAYNEQFF. The CDR3 region has the DNA TGTGCCAGCAGCCAGGGAATAGCGGGAGCCTACAATGAGCAGTTCTTC.

The chain uses TRBV6-5 and TRBJ1-2, with D uncertain. This CDR3 is 14 amino acids long. V was cut by 0 bases and J by 8 bases, with 13 bases left in between. CDR1 is MNHEY and CDR2 is SVGAGI in the germline V gene. In DNA form, the CDR3 reads TGTGCCAGCAGTTACTCGGTGCGGGTTCCAGGCTACACCTTC. It yields the protein CASSYSVRVPGYTF.

The CDR3 is CASSQETSSYNEQFF. CDR3 DNA sequence: TGTGCCAGCAGCCAAGAAACGAGCTCCTACAATGAGCAGTTCTTC. V is TRBV7-2 and J is TRBJ2-1; D is unclear. Per germline, CDR1 SGHTA and CDR2 FQGNSA. V lost 5 bases to trimming and J lost 0 bases, with 11 bases between them. The CDR3 loop spans 15 amino acids.

The chain recombines TRBV6-5 with TRBJ1-1; D is unresolved. This CDR3 spans 13 amino acids. CDR1 and CDR2 from the germline V gene are MNHEY and SVGAGI. Trimming shortened V by 6 bases and J by 1 base, and 9 bases separated the two germline ends. CDR3 amino acids: CASRTGRNTEAFF. DNA for the CDR3: TGTGCCAGCAGAACGGGTCGGAACACTGAAGCTTTCTTT.